This paragraph reports one T cell receptor beta chain. The sample comes from a study of shared clonotypes between healthy human individuals. Generated by immunoSEQ multiplex PCR, the TCRdb table keeps only in-frame clones and is missing some. The sample has approximately 530,000 clones, 95% to 97% seen once. The CDR3 loop spans 13 amino acids. Germline V gives CDR1 SNHLY, CDR2 FYNNEI. V was cut by 1 base and J by 5 bases, with 8 bases left in between. The sequenced material came from naive CD4+ T cells sorted from blood. Specified subset: CD45RA+ positively selected. V and J are TRBV2 and TRBJ1-2; TRBD1 might be the D (6 bases). This TCR was sampled from a woman aged 25 to 39 in good health. CDR3: CASSEVQGYGYTF. CDR3 nucleotide sequence: TGTGCCAGCAGTGAAGTACAGGGATATGGCTACACCTTC.